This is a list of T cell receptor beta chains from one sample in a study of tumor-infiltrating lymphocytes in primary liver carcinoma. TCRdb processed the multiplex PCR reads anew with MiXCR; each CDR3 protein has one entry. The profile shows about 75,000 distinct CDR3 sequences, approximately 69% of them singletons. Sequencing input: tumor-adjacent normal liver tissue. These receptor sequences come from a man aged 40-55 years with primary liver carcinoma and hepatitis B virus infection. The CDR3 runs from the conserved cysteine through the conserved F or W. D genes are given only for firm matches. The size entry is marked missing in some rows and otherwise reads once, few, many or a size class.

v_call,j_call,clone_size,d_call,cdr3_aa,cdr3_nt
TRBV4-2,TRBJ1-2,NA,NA,CASSQEPQGRGLDYDYTF,TGTGCCAGCAGCCAAGAACCACAGGGAAGGGGTCTGGACTATGACTACACCTTC
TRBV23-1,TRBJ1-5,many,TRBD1,CASSQSFRGFDSNQPQHF,TGCGCCAGCAGTCAATCATTCAGGGGGTTTGATAGCAATCAGCCCCAGCATTTT
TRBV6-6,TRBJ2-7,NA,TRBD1,CASIGGTGSYEQYF,TGTGCCAGCATTGGCGGGACAGGTTCCTACGAGCAGTACTTC
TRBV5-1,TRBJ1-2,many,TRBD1,CASSFDREIYGYTF,TGCGCCAGCAGCTTCGACAGGGAGATTTATGGCTACACCTTC
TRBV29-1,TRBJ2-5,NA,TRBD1,CIVETGAQETQYF,TGCATCGTGGAAACAGGGGCACAAGAGACCCAGTACTTC
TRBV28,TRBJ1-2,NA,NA,CASSPRPGWGMGGYTF,TGTGCCAGCAGCCCTAGGCCGGGATGGGGGATGGGTGGCTACACCTTC
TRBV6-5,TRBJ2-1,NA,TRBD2,CASSRLAHCNEQFF,TGTGCCAGCAGTCGACTAGCGCATTGCAATGAGCAGTTCTTC
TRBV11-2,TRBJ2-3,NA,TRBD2,CASSLPASGPQQYF,TGTGCCAGCAGCTTACCAGCTAGCGGACCTCAGCAGTATTTT
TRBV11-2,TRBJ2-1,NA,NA,CASSHGISNYHEQFF,TGTGCCAGCAGCCACGGGATTAGCAACTACCATGAGCAGTTCTTC
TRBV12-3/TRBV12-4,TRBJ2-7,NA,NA,CASSLGGDTYQHYF,TGTGCCAGCAGTTTAGGGGGCGATACCTACCAGCACTACTTC
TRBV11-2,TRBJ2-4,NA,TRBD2,CASALHGASGGRGERIQYF,TGTGCCAGCGCCTTACACGGGGCTAGCGGAGGGAGGGGAGAACGCATTCAGTATTTC
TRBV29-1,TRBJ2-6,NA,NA,CSIERDPGANVLTF,TGCAGCATTGAAAGGGACCCTGGGGCCAACGTCCTGACTTTC
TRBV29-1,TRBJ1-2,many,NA,CSVEDRITNYGYTF,TGCAGCGTTGAAGATCGGATTACTAACTATGGCTACACCTTC
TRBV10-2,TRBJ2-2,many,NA,CASSGWGYTGELFF,TGCGCCAGCAGTGGCTGGGGGTACACCGGGGAGCTGTTTTTT
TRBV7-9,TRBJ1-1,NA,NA,CASSHVENTEAFF,TGTGCCAGCAGCCACGTTGAGAACACTGAAGCTTTCTTT
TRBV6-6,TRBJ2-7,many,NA,CASSLPQVPTYEQYF,TGTGCCAGCAGTTTGCCCCAGGTCCCTACCTACGAGCAGTACTTC
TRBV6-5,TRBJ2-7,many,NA,CASLRLGSYEQYF,TGTGCCAGCTTAAGACTAGGCTCCTACGAGCAGTACTTC
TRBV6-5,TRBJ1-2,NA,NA,CVSSYGQGTFGYGYTF,TGTGTCAGCAGTTACGGGCAGGGGACATTTGGCTATGGTTACACCTTC
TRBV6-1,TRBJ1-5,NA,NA,CASSKEFGDRQPHHF,TGTGCCAGCAGTAAAGAATTCGGGGATAGGCAGCCCCACCATTTT
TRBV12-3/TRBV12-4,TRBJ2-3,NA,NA,CAIIFGGPSTDTKYF,TGTGCCATCATCTTCGGGGGACCAAGCACAGATACGAAGTATTTT
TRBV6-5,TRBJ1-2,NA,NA,CTTLDLAAMYTF,TGTACCACGCTAGACCTTGCCGCAATGTACACCTTC
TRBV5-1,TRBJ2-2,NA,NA,CASSLYHRTNTGELFF,TGCGCCAGTAGCTTATATCACAGGACGAACACCGGGGAGCTGTTTTTT
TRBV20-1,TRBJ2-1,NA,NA,CSAVPFPAGEYIEQFF,TGTAGTGCGGTCCCCTTCCCGGCAGGGGAATACATTGAACAGTTCTTC
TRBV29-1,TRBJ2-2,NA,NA,CSVTGTKVAGEPFF,TGCAGCGTCACCGGAACTAAAGTGGCAGGGGAGCCGTTTTTT
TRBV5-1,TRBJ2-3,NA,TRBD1,CTSSRTGASTGTQYF,TGCACCAGCAGCAGGACAGGGGCCAGCACAGGTACGCAGTATTTT
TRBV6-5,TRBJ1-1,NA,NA,CAYSYGGVGTEAFF,TGTGCCTACAGTTACGGGGGAGTGGGTACTGAAGCTTTCTTT
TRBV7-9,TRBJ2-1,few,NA,CTISDSLSENNERFF,TGTACCATCAGTGACAGTTTATCCGAAAACAATGAGCGGTTCTTC
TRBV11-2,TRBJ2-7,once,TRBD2,CTSSLNSGGLDYEQYF,TGTACCAGCAGCTTAAATAGCGGGGGGCTAGACTACGAGCAGTATTTC
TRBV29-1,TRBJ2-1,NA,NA,CSARACGNEQFF,TGTAGCGCCCGCGCGTGCGGAAATGAGCAGTTCTTC
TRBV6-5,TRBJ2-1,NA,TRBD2,CASSPGGEQSF,TGTGCCAGCAGTCCGGGGGGTGAGCAGTCCTTC
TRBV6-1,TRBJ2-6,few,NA,CASSEFSRGANILTF,TGTGCCAGCAGTGAATTCTCCCGAGGGGCCAACATCCTGACTTTC
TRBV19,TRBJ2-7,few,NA,CASSIRRDSYEQYF,TGTGCCAGTAGTATCCGGCGAGACTCCTACGAGCAGTACTTC
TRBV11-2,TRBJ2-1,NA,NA,CTSSNPLWYYNEQFF,TGTACCAGCAGCAACCCCCTGTGGTACTACAATGAGCAGTTCTTC
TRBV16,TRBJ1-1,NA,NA,CASNLGGVNTEAIF,TGTGCCAGCAATCTGGGGGGGGTGAACACTGAAGCTATCTTT
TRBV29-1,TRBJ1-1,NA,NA,CSVAGGQRNIETFF,TGCAGCGTTGCCGGGGGGCAAAGGAACATTGAAACTTTCTTT
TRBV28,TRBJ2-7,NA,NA,CARGLLTGAYEQYF,TGTGCCAGGGGTTTGCTAACGGGAGCCTACGAGCAGTACTTC
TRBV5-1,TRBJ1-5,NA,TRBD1,CASSLGIGQGYNQPRHF,TGCGCCAGCAGCTTGGGTATCGGACAGGGTTACAATCAGCCCCGGCATTTT
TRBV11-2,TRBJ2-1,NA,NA,CASSLELLVGVNVQFF,TGTGCCAGCAGTTTAGAGCTCCTAGTGGGAGTGAATGTGCAGTTCTTC
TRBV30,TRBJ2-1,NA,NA,CASTTAQSSHNEQFF,TGTGCCTCGACTACCGCTCAGAGCTCCCACAATGAGCAGTTCTTC
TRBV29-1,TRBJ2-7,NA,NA,CSVIFRHPGSYEQYF,TGCAGCGTCATTTTTCGACATCCAGGATCCTACGAGCAGTACTTC
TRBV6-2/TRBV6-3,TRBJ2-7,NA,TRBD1,CASNYDRETSEQYF,TGTGCCAGCAATTATGACAGGGAAACTTCCGAGCAGTACTTC
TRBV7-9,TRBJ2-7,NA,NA,CASGAITAGLAYEQYF,TGTGCCAGCGGCGCTATAACTGCAGGCTTAGCCTACGAGCAGTATTTC
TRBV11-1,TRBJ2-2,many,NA,CASSSNSGGLTGELFF,TGTGCCAGCAGCTCCAACTCAGGGGGGCTAACCGGGGAGCTGTTTTTT
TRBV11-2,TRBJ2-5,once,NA,CASISASLALGKKETQYF,TGTGCCAGCATCTCAGCGAGCCTAGCCCTGGGAAAAAAAGAGACCCAGTACTTC
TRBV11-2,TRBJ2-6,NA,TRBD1,CASSSVPGQEFGTGANVLTF,TGTGCCAGCAGCTCGGTTCCTGGACAGGAATTCGGGACTGGGGCCAACGTCCTGACTTTC
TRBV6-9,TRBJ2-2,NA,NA,CASARVDTGELFF,TGTGCCAGCGCCAGGGTGGACACCGGGGAGCTGTTTTTT